The 2 T cell receptor beta chains below were found in one sample sequenced in a study of response to subunit inactivated influenza vaccine. In TCRdb, the RT-PCR reads were re-called with MiXCR into one record per CDR3 protein. The sample includes about 650,000 distinct CDR3 sequences, 14% seen only once; the top ten take approximately 7.6%. The sample consisted of PBMCs from blood, taken 14 days before vaccination. All receptors derive from a middle-aged man who received an inactivated influenza vaccine.

This clonotype was picked up many times. The chain recombines TRBV12-3 or TRBV12-4 with TRBJ2-1; D gene ambiguous. There are 13 residues in the CDR3. Trimming took 5 bases from V and 5 from J, leaving 10 bases between them. The DNA of the CDR3 is TGTGCCAGCAGTCAGCTGATAGACAATGAGCAGTTCTTC. Translation gives CASSQLIDNEQFF.

This sequence joins TRBV27 and TRBJ1-6; 9 bases map to TRBD1. The CDR3 runs to 15 residues. V lost 5 bases, J lost 7 bases, and 6 bases stayed unmatched. Germline V gene sequence: CDR1 MNHEY, CDR2 SMNVEV (reference sequence). CDR3 DNA: TGTGCCAGCAGTCCCGGACAGGGGTCGAATTCACCCCTCCACTTT. Translated: CASSPGQGSNSPLHF.